Following are 20 T cell receptor beta chains from one sample sequenced in a study of blood T cell repertoires in COVID-19. Method: immunoSEQ multiplex PCR; TCRdb's copy keeps in-frame clones and lacks some. The table includes 55,000 to 85,000 clones, 70% to 85% detected once. Sequenced: peripheral blood. These receptors came from a woman aged 70 to 79 with acute or convalescent COVID-19.

Comment on this clone: Other nucleotide sequences from this sample produce the same CDR3. This chain uses TRBV18 with TRBJ2-5; 12 bases agree with TRBD1. Germline-derived CDR1 and CDR2 are KGHSH and LQKENI. This CDR3 has 16 residues. Losses at the gene ends were 3 bases for V and 5 bases for J; bases not matched to a gene: 7. The CDR3 here is CASSPRGQGASETQYF. For the CDR3, the DNA is TGTGCCAGCTCACCTCGGGGACAGGGGGCGAGTGAGACCCAGTACTTC.

V gene TRBV3-1 (or the pseudogene TRBV3-2) combines with J gene TRBJ2-1; 9 nucleotides match TRBD2. The CDR3 has 15 residues. V lost 1 base, J lost 5 bases, and 3 bases stayed unmatched. The germline V gene has CDR1 LGHDT and CDR2 YNNKEL (reference sequence). The CDR3, as DNA: TGTGCCAGCAGCCAAGGACTAGCGGATAACAATGAGCAGTTCTTC. Amino acid sequence: CASSQGLADNNEQFF.

CDR3 sequence (DNA): TGTGCCAGCAGTCCGAGACTAGTGGTAGAGACCCAGTACTTC. It codes for CASSPRLVVETQYF. This sequence joins TRBV6-5 and TRBJ2-5, with TRBD2 as a possible D gene (6 bases). The CDR3 totals 14 residues. The germline gives CDR1 MNHEY, CDR2 SVGAGI. V lost 5 bases to trimming and J lost 4 bases, with 14 bases between them.

The rearrangement links TRBV29-1 to TRBJ1-1, with D possibly matching TRBD1 (5 bases). The CDR3 is 14 amino acids. The germline V gene has CDR1 SQVTM and CDR2 ANQGSEA. With 2 bases removed from V and 4 bases from J, the gap between germline ends came to 14 bases. CDR3 nucleotide sequence: TGCAGCGTTGAACCCGCACAGGAGCTCACTGAAGCTTTCTTT. This sequence encodes CSVEPAQELTEAFF.

The rearrangement uses TRBV7-2 and TRBJ2-2; D is possibly TRBD1 (6 bases). The CDR3 is 14 amino acids. V was cut by 3 bases and J by 3 bases, with 8 bases left in between. Germline CDR1 reads SGHTA; CDR2 reads FQGNSA. This CDR3 reads CASSFSGDTGELFF. The DNA of the CDR3 is TGTGCCAGCAGCTTTTCAGGGGACACCGGGGAGCTGTTTTTT.

The chain couples TRBV5-1 to TRBJ2-1; 14 bases line up with TRBD2. CDR3 length equals 19 residues. Germline trimming cut 0 bases from V and 5 bases from J; bases unmatched to any gene: 10. The V gene's germline CDR1 is SGHRS and CDR2 YFSETQ. CDR3 DNA sequence: TGCGCCAGCAGCTTGGTTGGACAGCCGGGACTAGCGGGAGACAATGAGCAGTTCTTC. As protein: CASSLVGQPGLAGDNEQFF.

V and J are TRBV6-2 or TRBV6-3 and TRBJ1-5; D gene ambiguous. Per the germline V gene, CDR1 is MNHEY and CDR2 is SVGEGT. The CDR3 is made up of 17 amino acids. The V and J ends lost 0 bases and 3 bases respectively, with 15 bases between them. Written as DNA, the CDR3 is TGTGCCAGCAGTTACTCCCCCGCCCGAACTACCAATCAGCCCCAGCATTTT. This sequence encodes CASSYSPARTTNQPQHF.

The chain joins TRBV5-1 to TRBJ2-1; 8 bases line up with TRBD2. The germline CDR1 and CDR2 sequences are SGHRS and YFSETQ. J was trimmed by 7 bases and V by 5 bases; bases with no gene match: 11. This CDR3 comprises 15 residues. The CDR3 sequence: CASSPAAGEVNEQFF. DNA for the CDR3: TGCGCCAGCAGTCCTGCAGCGGGGGAAGTAAATGAGCAGTTCTTC. Full variable domain (remainder filled in from reference TRBV5-1 and TRBJ2-1): KAGVTQTPRYLIKTRGQQVTLSCSPISGHRSVSWYQQTPGQGLQFLFEYFSETQRNKGNFPGRFSGRQFSNSRSEMNVSTLELGDSALYLCASSPAAGEVNEQFFGPGTRLTVL.

The chain has TRBV14 and TRBJ1-2; 10 bases fit TRBD1. The CDR3 has 14 residues. Trimming removed 3 bases from V and 7 bases from J; junction bases left unmatched: 5. Germline V gives CDR1 SGHDN, CDR2 FVKESK. CDR3 in amino acids: CASSHDRGLPGYTF. The CDR3 DNA is TGTGCCAGCAGCCACGACAGGGGGCTTCCTGGCTACACCTTC.

The chain combines TRBV10-3 with TRBJ2-2; possibly TRBD2 for D (6 bases). CDR1 and CDR2 from the germline V gene are ENHRY and SYGVKD. Trimming left V 8 bases short and J 0 bases short, with 7 bases between. The CDR3 runs 13 residues. CDR3 nucleotides: TGTGCCATCGGGACTGCGAACACCGGGGAGCTGTTTTTT. Its translation: CAIGTANTGELFF.

The chain is built from TRBV7-2 and TRBJ2-5, with TRBD2 identical over 7 bases. The CDR3 is 12 residues long. V trimming: 5 bases; J trimming: 7 bases; junction bases outside the gene matches: 4. CDR1 and CDR2 (germline): SGHTA, FQGNSA. This CDR3 reads CASSPPGGTQYF. The CDR3 DNA follows: TGTGCCAGCAGCCCACCGGGAGGGACCCAGTACTTC.

This chain uses TRBV3-1 (or the pseudogene TRBV3-2) with TRBJ2-5; D unresolved. V was pared by 0 bases and J by 4 bases, with 15 bases between. The germline V gene encodes CDR1 LGHDT and CDR2 YNNKEL (reference sequence). The CDR3 contains 16 residues. The CDR3 is CASSQDPPARGETQYF. CDR3 nucleotides: TGTGCCAGCAGCCAAGATCCCCCCGCTAGAGGAGAGACCCAGTACTTC.

The gene calls are TRBV19 and TRBJ2-5; 9 bases fit TRBD2. Trimming removed 5 bases from V and 4 bases from J; junction bases left unmatched: 17. The CDR3 totals 18 residues. Germline V gives CDR1 LNHDA, CDR2 SQIVND (reference sequence). In DNA, the CDR3 is TGTGCCAGTAGTCCCGGGGCGGGGGGGCCGCTAAATATAGAGACCCAGTACTTC. Amino acids: CASSPGAGGPLNIETQYF.

In this sample, this clone turned up once. The gene calls are TRBV5-1 and TRBJ2-5, with 9 bases matching TRBD2. Germline V lookup: CDR1 SGHRS, CDR2 YFSETQ. V was pared by 1 base and J by 5 bases, with 9 bases of the junction left unmatched. CDR3 length equals 16 residues. As DNA, the CDR3 is TGCGCCAGCAGCTTGCAGCCTAGCGGGATCGCGGAGACCCAGTACTTC. It encodes CASSLQPSGIAETQYF.

V is TRBV18 and J is TRBJ1-4; TRBD1 matches 8 bases. Per germline, CDR1 KGHSH and CDR2 LQKENI. There are 14 residues in the CDR3. After removal of 7 bases from V and 5 bases from J, the junction contained 6 bases not matched to a gene. The chain's CDR3 is CASFRDRSNEKLFF. CDR3 sequence (DNA): TGTGCCAGCTTCCGGGACAGGAGCAATGAAAAACTGTTTTTT.

The chain combines TRBV6-2 or TRBV6-3 with TRBJ2-7; TRBD1 matches 7 bases. Germline loops: CDR1 MNHEY, CDR2 SVGEGT. The CDR3 consists of 15 residues. V gave up 5 bases and J gave up 0 bases; unmatched junction bases: 7. DNA of the CDR3: TGTGCCAGCAGTGCGCGGACAGGAAGCTCCTACGAGCAGTACTTC. Protein product: CASSARTGSSYEQYF.

The chain's CDR3 is CASSPLGTRVRNEQFF. In nucleotides, the CDR3 is TGTGCCAGCAGCCCCCTCGGGACTAGGGTTCGGAATGAGCAGTTCTTC. The gene calls are TRBV16 and TRBJ2-1; TRBD2 agrees at 8 bases. The CDR3 covers 16 residues. Germline CDR1 and CDR2: KGHSY and FQNENV. V trimming: 4 bases; J trimming: 7 bases; junction bases outside the gene matches: 12.

The genes are TRBV18 and TRBJ2-1; TRBD2 matches 8 bases. Germline V lookup: CDR1 KGHSH, CDR2 LQKENI. The ends lost 5 bases at V and 4 bases at J; junction bases unmatched: 16. CDR3 length equals 18 residues. CDR3 coding DNA: TGTGCCAGCTCATCCGTTGGAGCGGCGGGAGGCAGTTACAATGAGCAGTTCTTC. Protein sequence: CASSSVGAAGGSYNEQFF.

The chain is built from TRBV15 and TRBJ1-4, with D perhaps matching TRBD1 (5 bases). The V and J ends lost 0 bases and 6 bases respectively, with 8 bases between them. CDR1 is LNHNV, CDR2 YYDKDF, per germline (reference sequence). This CDR3 contains 14 residues. DNA for the CDR3: TGTGCCACCAGCAGAGATTTACAGGATGAAAAACTGTTTTTT. Amino acids: CATSRDLQDEKLFF.

The J gene is TRBJ2-3, the V gene TRBV6-5, with 10 bases fitting TRBD2. The CDR3 length is 15 residues. Germline V gene data show CDR1 as MNHEY and CDR2 as SVGAGI. After removal of 8 bases from V and 3 bases from J, the junction contained 8 bases not matched to a gene. Here the CDR3 reads CASENQRGGTDTQYF. CDR3 nucleotides: TGTGCCAGCGAGAATCAGCGGGGGGGTACAGATACGCAGTATTTT.